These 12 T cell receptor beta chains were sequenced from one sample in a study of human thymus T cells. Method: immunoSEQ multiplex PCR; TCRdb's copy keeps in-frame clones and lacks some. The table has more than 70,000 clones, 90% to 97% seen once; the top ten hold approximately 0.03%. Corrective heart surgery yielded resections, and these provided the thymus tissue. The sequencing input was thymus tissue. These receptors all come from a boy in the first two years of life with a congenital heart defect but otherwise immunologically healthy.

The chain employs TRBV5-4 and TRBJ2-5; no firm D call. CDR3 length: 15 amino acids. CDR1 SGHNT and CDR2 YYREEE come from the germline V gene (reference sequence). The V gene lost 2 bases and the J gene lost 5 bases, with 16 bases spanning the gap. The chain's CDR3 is CASSFWGSSRETQYF. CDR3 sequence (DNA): TGTGCCAGCAGCTTCTGGGGAAGTAGTCGGGAGACCCAGTACTTC.

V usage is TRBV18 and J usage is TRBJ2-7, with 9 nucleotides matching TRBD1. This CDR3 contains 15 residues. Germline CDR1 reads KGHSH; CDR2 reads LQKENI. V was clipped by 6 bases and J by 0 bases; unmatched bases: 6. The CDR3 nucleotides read TGTGCCAGCTCGCCTACAGGGGGCCACTCCTACGAGCAGTACTTC. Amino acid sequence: CASSPTGGHSYEQYF.

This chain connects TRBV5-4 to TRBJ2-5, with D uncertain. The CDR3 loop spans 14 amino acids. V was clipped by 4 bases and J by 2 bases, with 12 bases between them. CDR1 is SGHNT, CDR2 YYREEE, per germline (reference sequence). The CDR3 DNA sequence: TGTGCCAGCAGCGATTTCAAAGCTCAAGAGACCCAGTACTTC. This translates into CASSDFKAQETQYF.

CDR3 in amino acids: CASSSHMPLAGARFGRRSYNEQFF. The CDR3 region has the DNA TGTGCCAGCAGTTCCCATATGCCTCTAGCGGGAGCCAGGTTTGGCCGACGCTCCTACAATGAGCAGTTCTTC. The chain uses TRBV27 and TRBJ2-1; the match to TRBD2 covers 10 bases. This CDR3 spans 24 amino acids. Germline loops: CDR1 MNHEY, CDR2 SMNVEV (reference sequence). V lost 4 bases to trimming and J lost 0 bases; unmatched junction nucleotides: 27.

CDR3 protein: CAISERLAPRWGQYF. CDR3 nucleotide sequence: TGTGCCATCAGTGAGCGGCTAGCCCCGCGATGGGGGCAGTATTTT. The genes are TRBV10-3 and TRBJ2-3; possible D gene TRBD2, 5 bases. The germline V and J ends were trimmed by 2 bases and 11 bases, with 20 bases remaining between them. CDR1 and CDR2 from the germline V gene are ENHRY and SYGVKD. The CDR3 runs to 15 residues.

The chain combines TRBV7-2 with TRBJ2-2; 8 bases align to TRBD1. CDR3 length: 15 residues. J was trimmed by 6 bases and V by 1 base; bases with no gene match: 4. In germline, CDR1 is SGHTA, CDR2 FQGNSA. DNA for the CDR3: TGTGCCAGCAGCTTAGGACAGGGGTCGGCCGGGGAGCTGTTTTTT. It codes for CASSLGQGSAGELFF.

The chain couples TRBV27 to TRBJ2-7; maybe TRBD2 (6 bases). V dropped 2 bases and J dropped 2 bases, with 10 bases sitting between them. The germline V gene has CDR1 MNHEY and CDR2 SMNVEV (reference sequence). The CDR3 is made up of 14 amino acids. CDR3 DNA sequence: TGTGCCAGCAGTTTAGGGGGACTCCCCTACGAGCAGTACTTC. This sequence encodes CASSLGGLPYEQYF.

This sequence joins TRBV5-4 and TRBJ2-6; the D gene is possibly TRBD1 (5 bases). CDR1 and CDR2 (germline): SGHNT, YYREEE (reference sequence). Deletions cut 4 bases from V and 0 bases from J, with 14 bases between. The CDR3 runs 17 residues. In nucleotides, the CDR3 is TGTGCCAGCAGCCGGAGAACAGGAATCTCTGGGGCCAACGTCCTGACTTTC. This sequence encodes CASSRRTGISGANVLTF.

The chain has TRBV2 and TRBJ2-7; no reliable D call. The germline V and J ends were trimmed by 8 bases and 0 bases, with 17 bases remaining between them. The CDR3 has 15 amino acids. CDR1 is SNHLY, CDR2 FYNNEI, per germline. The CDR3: CASLNLGRSSYEQYF. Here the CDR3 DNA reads TGTGCCAGCCTCAACCTCGGCAGGAGCTCCTACGAGCAGTACTTC.

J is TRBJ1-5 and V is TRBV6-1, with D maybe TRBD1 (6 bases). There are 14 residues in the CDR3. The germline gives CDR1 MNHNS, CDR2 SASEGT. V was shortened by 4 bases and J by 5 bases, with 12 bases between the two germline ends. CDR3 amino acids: CASSVGQQDQPQHF. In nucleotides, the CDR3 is TGTGCCAGCAGTGTTGGACAGCAGGATCAGCCCCAGCATTTT.

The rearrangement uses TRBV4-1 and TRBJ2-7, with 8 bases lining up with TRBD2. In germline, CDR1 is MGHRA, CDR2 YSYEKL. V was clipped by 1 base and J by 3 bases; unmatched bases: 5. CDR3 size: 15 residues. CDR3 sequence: CASSQVTSANYEQYF. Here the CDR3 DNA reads TGCGCCAGCAGCCAAGTGACTAGCGCAAACTACGAGCAGTACTTC.

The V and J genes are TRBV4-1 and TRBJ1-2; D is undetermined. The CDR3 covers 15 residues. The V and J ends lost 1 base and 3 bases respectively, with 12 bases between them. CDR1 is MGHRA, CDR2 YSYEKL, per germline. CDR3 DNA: TGCGCCAGCAGCCAAGGTACGAATAAAGACTATGGCTACACCTTC. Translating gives CASSQGTNKDYGYTF.